This is a list of T cell receptor beta chains from one sample in a study of T-cell reconstitution after alpha-beta-depleted transplantation in children. TCRdb passed the PCR reads through MiXCR, listing each CDR3 protein once. This table holds over 120,000 distinct CDR3 sequences, about 9% found once. The sequences come from PBMCs, mostly from graft donor cells, collected 180 days after TCRalphabeta/CD19-depleted stem cell transplant. These receptors all come from a female patient between 2 and 10 years old who had a stem cell transplant for congenital amegakaryocytic thrombocytopenia, so the T cells may come from the graft donor. CDR3s include the opening cysteine and the closing phenylalanine or tryptophan. D genes are given only for firm matches. Expanded clones get a size class; other rows say once, few or many, or leave the size out.

>TRBJ2-5|TRBV19|few|TRBD2
TGTGCCAGTAGTCCAACTAGCGGGAGGGCCATGTTC
CASSPTSGRAMF
>TRBJ2-2|TRBV7-2|many|.
TGTGCCAGCAGCACCTTAGGGGCTTTGGGCGGGGAGCTGTTTTTT
CASSTLGALGGELFF
>TRBJ2-7|TRBV20-1|many|TRBD1
TGCAGTGCTAGCCTACAGGGGATCTACGAGCAGTACTTC
CSASLQGIYEQYF
>TRBJ2-3|TRBV6-1|many|.
TGTGCCAGCAGTGAAGCTAGGTTCCTTACGACGCAGTATTTT
CASSEARFLTTQYF
>TRBJ1-1|TRBV6-2/TRBV6-3|many|TRBD1
TGTGCCAGCAGTCTGCGACCGACGCGAAGGACAGGTGAAGCTTTCTTT
CASSLRPTRRTGEAFF
>TRBJ2-2|TRBV7-8|few|.
TGTGCCAGCAGCTTAGGCCCGTTTGTGCGAGTGAACACCGGGGAGCTGTTTTTT
CASSLGPFVRVNTGELFF
>TRBJ2-3|TRBV7-4|few|.
TGTGCCAGCCCGGAGGGCGCAGATACGCAGTATTTT
CASPEGADTQYF
>TRBJ2-5|TRBV20-1|few|.
TGCAGTGCCAAGAGAGGCAGGGAAGAGACCCAGTACTTC
CSAKRGREETQYF
>TRBJ2-3|TRBV13|many|TRBD2
TGTGCCAGCAGCTCGACTAGCGGGAGCACAGATACGCAGTATTTT
CASSSTSGSTDTQYF
>TRBJ1-1|TRBV6-1|.|.
TGTGCCAGCCAAGTCTGGGGGCGCATGAGAACTGAAGCTTTCTTT
CASQVWGRMRTEAFF
>TRBJ1-1|TRBV28|few|.
TGTGCCAGCAGTTTAAGGTCTACCCCCGAAGCTTTCTTT
CASSLRSTPEAFF
>TRBJ2-5|TRBV5-4|many|TRBD2
TGTGCCAGCGGGACTAGCGGGAGTCACAGGGAGACCCAGTACTTC
CASGTSGSHRETQYF
>TRBJ1-2|TRBV19|.|.
TGTGCCAGTATCTCCAGAACCTATGGCTACACCTTC
CASISRTYGYTF
>TRBJ2-5|TRBV10-3|many|.
TGTGCCATCAGTGAAGGGGATCAAGAGACCCAGTACTTC
CAISEGDQETQYF
>TRBJ2-5|TRBV7-2|.|.
TGTGCCAGCAGCTTATCCAGGGGCGAAGAGACCCAGTACTTC
CASSLSRGEETQYF
>TRBJ2-1|TRBV9|many|TRBD2
TGTGCCAGCAGCGTAGGTCCGGGGGGGCTCTACAATGAGCAGTTCTTC
CASSVGPGGLYNEQFF
>TRBJ1-6|TRBV28|many|.
TGTGCCAGCAGCCTCCGAGGGCCCGGGTGGAGTTCACCCCTCCACTTT
CASSLRGPGWSSPLHF
>TRBJ2-2|TRBV27|few|TRBD2
TGTGCCAGCAGTTTGAGGACTAGTTTTGAGTTCGAGGAGCTGTTTTTT
CASSLRTSFEFEELFF
>TRBJ2-5|TRBV29-1|many|TRBD1
TGCAGCGTGGACTCAGGGGGCCCACAGCCCCAAGAGACCCAGTACTTC
CSVDSGGPQPQETQYF
>TRBJ2-7|TRBV20-1|many|.
TGCAGTGCTAGACGCAGGAGGGGAATATTAAATCCCGTCTACGAGCAGTACTTC
CSARRRRGILNPVYEQYF
>TRBJ1-3|TRBV11-2|few|.
TGTGCCAGCAGCTCTACCCCAGGGTTTGGCACCATATATTTT
CASSSTPGFGTIYF
>TRBJ2-5|TRBV27|many|TRBD1
TGTGCCGGCTATGGGGGACAGGGGGCAGCGGGAGCTCTGGGGGCCCAGTACTTC
CAGYGGQGAAGALGAQYF
>TRBJ1-2|TRBV5-6|.|TRBD1
TGTGCCAGCGGCCTGGGGCTCCGGGACAGGGTGAACTATGGCTACACCTTC
CASGLGLRDRVNYGYTF
>TRBJ2-1|TRBV7-8|.|.
TGTGCCAGCAGATCGCCGGGATACTACAATGAGCAGTTCTTC
CASRSPGYYNEQFF
>TRBJ2-3|TRBV9|many|TRBD2
TGTGCCAGCAGCGCGTCCGGGACTAGCGGGAGTACAGATACGCAGTATTTT
CASSASGTSGSTDTQYF
>TRBJ1-1|TRBV7-2|many|.
TGTGCCAGCAGCTTAGGGACAGTGAACACTGAAGCTTTCTTT
CASSLGTVNTEAFF
>TRBJ1-2|TRBV29-1|many|.
TGCAGCGTTGGAGGGTCCAGCTACACCTTC
CSVGGSSYTF
>TRBJ2-1|TRBV20-1|many|.
TGCAGTGCAAAGAGCCCCGGGGGCAATGAGCAGTTCTTC
CSAKSPGGNEQFF
>TRBJ2-5|TRBV9|many|TRBD2
TGTGCCAGCAGCGGGCAGACTAGCGGCACACCCCAGTACTTC
CASSGQTSGTPQYF
>TRBJ2-2|TRBV12-3/TRBV12-4|many|TRBD1
TGTGCCAGCAGTTCCGGGACAGGGAACACCGGGGAGCTGTTTTTT
CASSSGTGNTGELFF
>TRBJ2-1|TRBV6-5|many|.
TGTGCCAGCAGTTCCCCCCGGAGGGGATTTGGCAATGAGCAGTTCTTC
CASSSPRRGFGNEQFF
>TRBJ2-7|TRBV7-9|.|TRBD1
TGTGCCAGCAGCCAGGGACAGGGTGCCGAGCAGTACTTC
CASSQGQGAEQYF
>TRBJ2-2|TRBV3-1|.|.
TGTGCCTGCTGCCAAGACCCTGTGGACACCGGGGAGCTGTTTTTT
CACCQDPVDTGELFF
>TRBJ2-1|TRBV12-3/TRBV12-4|few|TRBD1
TGTGCCAGCGGGGGGACAGGGGACAATGAGCAGTTCTTC
CASGGTGDNEQFF
>TRBJ1-1|TRBV18|many|.
TGTGCCAGCTCACAGGGTAGCACTGAAGCTTTCTTT
CASSQGSTEAFF
>TRBJ2-3|TRBV6-5|few|.
TGTGCCAGCAGTTACTCGCATGATTTGAAAGATACGCAGTATTTT
CASSYSHDLKDTQYF
>TRBJ2-7|TRBV7-2|few|.
TGTGCCAGCAGCTCGGACAGTGGTTCCTACGAGCAGTACTTC
CASSSDSGSYEQYF
>TRBJ1-2|TRBV20-1|many|TRBD1
TGCAGTGCTAGAGAGACAGGGGGAGGCTTGGGCTACACCTTC
CSARETGGGLGYTF
>TRBJ1-5|TRBV24-1|many|TRBD1
TGTGCCACCAGTGTTGGGACAGACAATCAGCCCCAGCATTTT
CATSVGTDNQPQHF
>TRBJ2-5|TRBV5-1|many|TRBD2
TGCGCCAGCTCTCCCGGGGCGCTAGCGGGAGCGCTCCAAGAGACCCAGTACTTC
CASSPGALAGALQETQYF
>TRBJ2-3|TRBV7-2|many|.
TGTGCCAGCAGCTTAAGGGGATATACGCAGTATTTT
CASSLRGYTQYF